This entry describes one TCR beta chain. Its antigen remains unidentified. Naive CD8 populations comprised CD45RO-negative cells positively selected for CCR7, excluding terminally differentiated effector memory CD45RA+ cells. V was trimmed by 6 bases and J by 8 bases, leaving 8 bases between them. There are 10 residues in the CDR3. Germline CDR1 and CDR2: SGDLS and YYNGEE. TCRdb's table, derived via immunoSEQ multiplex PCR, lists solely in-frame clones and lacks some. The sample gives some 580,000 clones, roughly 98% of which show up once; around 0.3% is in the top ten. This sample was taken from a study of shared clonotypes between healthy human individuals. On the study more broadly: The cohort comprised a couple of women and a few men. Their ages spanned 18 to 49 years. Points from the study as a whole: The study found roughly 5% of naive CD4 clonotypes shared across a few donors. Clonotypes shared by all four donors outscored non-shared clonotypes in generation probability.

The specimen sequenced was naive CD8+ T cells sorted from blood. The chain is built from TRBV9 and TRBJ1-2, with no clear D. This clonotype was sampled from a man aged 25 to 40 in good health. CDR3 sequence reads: CASTGRGYTF. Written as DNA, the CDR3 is TGTGCCAGCACCGGACGGGGCTACACCTTC.